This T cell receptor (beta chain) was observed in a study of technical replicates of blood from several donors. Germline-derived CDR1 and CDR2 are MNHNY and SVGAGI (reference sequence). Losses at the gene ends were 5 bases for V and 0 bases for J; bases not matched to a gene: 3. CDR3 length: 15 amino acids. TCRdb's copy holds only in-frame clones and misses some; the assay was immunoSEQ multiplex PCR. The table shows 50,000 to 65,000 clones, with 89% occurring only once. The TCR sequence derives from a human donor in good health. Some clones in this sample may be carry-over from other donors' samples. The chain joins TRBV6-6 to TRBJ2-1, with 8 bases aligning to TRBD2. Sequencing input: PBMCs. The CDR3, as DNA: TGTGCCAGCAGTCAGCGGGGGAACTCCTACAATGAGCAGTTCTTC. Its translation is CASSQRGNSYNEQFF.